What follows describes a single T cell receptor (beta chain). This sample was included in a study of cytotoxic CD8 clonotypes in ibrutinib-treated CLL. The V and J ends lost 10 bases and 3 bases respectively, with 16 bases between them. CDR1 is MNHEY, CDR2 SMNVEV, per germline (reference sequence). The CDR3 contains 14 residues. Sequenced by immunoSEQ multiplex PCR; TCRdb stores in-frame clones only, minus some. The sample consists of 200,000 to 250,000 clones, 75% to 85% of them appearing once. The sequencing here drew on PBMCs, taken after 12 months of ibrutinib treatment. The V and J genes are TRBV27 and TRBJ2-1; D is possibly TRBD2 (5 bases). The clonotype was recovered from a human donor with chronic lymphocytic leukemia. DNA for the CDR3: TGTGCCACCCTTGGGAGCGGAAACTACAATGAGCAGTTCTTC. This encodes CATLGSGNYNEQFF.